This T cell receptor (beta chain) was obtained from a study of memory CD4+ T cells and cytomegalovirus serostatus. As to this clone: The antigen is not known.

Single viable CD3+CD4+CD8-CD45RO+ cells were sorted as the memory CD4+ T cells. CD4+ T cells were isolated by positive magnetic selection. Per the original data handling: After removing out-of-frame reads, around 2,100,000 distinct TCRbeta sequences remained. Assay used: immunoSEQ multiplex PCR; TCRdb lists only in-frame clones, some missing. V, J and clone size are those of that table, while D and trimming were read from the DNA. The sample includes about 53,000 clones, around 80% of them seen just once. Trimming took off 1 base at V and 5 bases at J, with 14 bases between the two ends. Germline V lookup: CDR1 LNHNV, CDR2 YYDKDF (reference sequence). CDR3 length equals 15 residues. Study-wide results and caveats: About two fifths of the roughly 150 known CMV-associated TCRbeta sequences appeared in CD4+ memory. Suggested: most of the CMV-linked TCR signature lies in CD4+ memory cells.

The gene calls are TRBV15 and TRBJ2-5, with D possibly called TRBD1 or TRBD2 (6 bases each). The sequence was collected from an adult in good health and CMV-seronegative. Sequencing input: memory CD4+ T cells from blood. The CDR3 bases are TGTGCCACCAGCAGAGCGGGGGCCCGATCGGAGACCCAGTACTTC. Its translation: CATSRAGARSETQYF. Based on the CDR3 plus reference TRBV15 and TRBJ2-5, the full variable domain is DAMVIQNPRYQVTQFGKPVTLSCSQTLNHNVMYWYQQKSSQAPKLLFHYYDKDFNNEADTPDNFQSRRPNTSFCFLDIRSPGLGDTAMYLCATSRAGARSETQYFGPGTRLLVL.